This TCR beta chain was sequenced in a study of cytomegalovirus exposure and HLA in healthy donors. A note on this clone: What it binds is not known.

Study-level results: Researchers reported that a few CMV-associated chains were confirmed in vitro as CMV antigen-specific.

Both 60 Vbeta primers and 13 Jbeta primers went into the PCR. Assay used: immunoSEQ multiplex PCR; TCRdb lists only in-frame clones, some missing. The table includes approximately 76,000 clones, roughly 73% detected once. The CDR3 extends over 15 amino acids. V lost 7 bases and J lost 0; bases outside the gene matches: 8. In germline, CDR1 is MNHNY, CDR2 SVGAGI (reference sequence). The TCR comes from a middle-aged woman in good health and CMV-seropositive. V and J are TRBV6-6 and TRBJ1-1; 7 nucleotides align to TRBD1. The sample comprised PBMCs. This CDR3 is CASTQPGQLNTEAFF. CDR3 nucleotides: TGTGCCAGCACCCAACCGGGACAGCTGAACACTGAAGCTTTCTTT.